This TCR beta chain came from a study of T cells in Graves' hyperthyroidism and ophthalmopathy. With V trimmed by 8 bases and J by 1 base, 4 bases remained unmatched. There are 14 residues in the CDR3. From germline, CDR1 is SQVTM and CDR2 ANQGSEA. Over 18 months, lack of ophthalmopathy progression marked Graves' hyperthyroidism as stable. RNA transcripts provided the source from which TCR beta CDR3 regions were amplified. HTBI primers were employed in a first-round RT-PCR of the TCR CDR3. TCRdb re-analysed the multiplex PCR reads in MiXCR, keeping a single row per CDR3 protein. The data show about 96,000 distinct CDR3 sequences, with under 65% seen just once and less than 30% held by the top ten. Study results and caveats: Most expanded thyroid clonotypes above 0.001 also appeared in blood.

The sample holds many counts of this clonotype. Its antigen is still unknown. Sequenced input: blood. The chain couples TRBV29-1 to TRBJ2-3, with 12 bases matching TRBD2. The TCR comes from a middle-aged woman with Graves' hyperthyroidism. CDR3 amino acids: CSIGLAGRTDTQYF. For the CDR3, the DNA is TGCAGCATCGGACTAGCGGGACGCACAGATACGCAGTATTTT.